Sequencing of this T cell receptor (beta chain) was carried out in a study of cytomegalovirus exposure and HLA in healthy donors. Primers included in the PCR were 60 Vbeta and 13 Jbeta primers. Measured with immunoSEQ multiplex PCR; TCRdb has only the in-frame clones, and not every one. Among approximately 260,000 clones listed, roughly 91% were seen once. The CDR3 extends over 14 amino acids. V was cut by 0 bases and J by 8 bases, with 13 bases left in between. Germline lookup yields CDR1 GTSNPN and CDR2 SVGIG (reference sequence). This TCR came from a girl aged 2 to 10 in good health and CMV-seronegative. This chain connects TRBV30 to TRBJ1-4; D gene unclear. Sequencing used PBMCs. CDR3 sequence: CAWSVLGIGEKLFF. The CDR3 nucleotides are TGTGCCTGGAGTGTACTAGGGATAGGCGAAAAACTGTTTTTT.